The present TCR beta chain was sequenced within a study of CD8 T cells in ankylosing spondylitis. Whole-study findings and limits: Reportedly, matched ankylosing spondylitis synovial fluid was significantly enriched for disease-linked clones. In peripheral blood, disease-linked CD8+ clones occurred at relatively low frequencies. Past studies reported some motif variants in reactive arthritis synovial fluid and blood.

Preparation of TCR beta libraries was done by quantitative 5'-RACE with molecular barcodes. From the 5' RACE reads, TCRdb called clonotypes with MiXCR, one entry per CDR3 protein. The profile shows about 250,000 distinct CDR3 sequences, 32% of them singletons. This clonotype has only a few counts. Its antigen remains unknown. The ends lost 5 bases at V and 8 bases at J; junction bases unmatched: 10. Germline CDR1 is DFQATT and CDR2 is SNEGSKA (reference sequence). This CDR3 region has 13 residues. This receptor was taken from a male donor with ankylosing spondylitis or in good health (not recorded which). The sample taken for sequencing was blood, either unsorted or a sorted T cell fraction (not recorded which). This rearrangement joins TRBV20-1 to TRBJ1-2, with TRBD1 matching over 8 bases. Here the CDR3 reads CSAVAGGRRGYTF. CDR3 in DNA: TGCAGTGCTGTGGCAGGGGGCCGTCGAGGCTACACCTTC.